The present TCR beta chain was sequenced within a study of beta chain features in type 1 diabetes. On the study more broadly: Sorted cells, around 100 million in number, were examined across all samples. General study findings and limits: Patients showed naive, central memory and Treg TCRB repertoires that appeared more similar than those of healthy donors. Cells carrying high TCR expression could end up over-represented when cDNA is sequenced. Moderate but significant shortening of TCRB CDR3s was recorded in all four CD4+ subsets from Type 1 diabetes patients.

This CDR3 contains 14 residues. Germline V lookup: CDR1 KGHSH, CDR2 LQKENI. V was clipped by 5 bases and J by 5 bases; unmatched bases: 7. This clone was detected only a few times. Its antigen is currently unknown. The isolated RNA, all of it, was reverse transcribed, so expressed TCRB transcripts were what got sequenced. The data were produced by immunoSEQ multiplex PCR, yet TCRdb's version contains in-frame clones alone and is incomplete. The sample consists of 250,000 to 350,000 clones, about 15% of them appearing once. This chain connects TRBV18 to TRBJ1-1; TRBD1 aligns across 8 bases. Sequencing input: central memory CD4+ T cells from blood. This sequence was found in a man aged 25 to 40 in good health. CDR3: CASSSQGAQTEAFF. DNA for the CDR3: TGTGCCAGCTCATCCCAGGGGGCCCAAACTGAAGCTTTCTTT.